These T cell receptor beta chains were read from a single sample in a study of patients and donors after allogeneic stem cell transplantation. One entry per CDR3 protein results from TCRdb running MiXCR on the RT-PCR reads. Here the sample spans fewer than 250,000 distinct CDR3 sequences, approximately 14% being singletons. The sequenced sample was blood, either unsorted or a sorted T cell fraction (not recorded which). These receptors were taken from a human donor who was either an allogeneic HSCT recipient or a stem cell or donor lymphocyte infusion donor (not recorded which). It is not recorded whose cells these are; they may come from a transplant donor. Both conserved end residues are part of each CDR3. The D gene is left open where the match is weak. Rows may omit the clone size; those that give it use once, few, many or a size class.

V gene: TRBV7-2
J gene: TRBJ1-1
clone size: many
D gene: -
CDR3 protein: CASSSRRTGEAFF
CDR3 DNA: TGTGCCAGCAGCTCCCGACGGACTGGTGAAGCTTTCTTT

V gene: TRBV7-6
J gene: TRBJ2-7
clone size: -
D gene: TRBD1
CDR3 protein: CASRQTGSEQYF
CDR3 DNA: TGTGCCAGCAGACAGACAGGGAGCGAGCAGTACTTC

V gene: TRBV9
J gene: TRBJ2-1
clone size: few
D gene: TRBD2
CDR3 protein: CASSAGLVDNEQFF
CDR3 DNA: TGTGCCAGCAGCGCGGGACTAGTCGACAATGAGCAGTTCTTC

V gene: TRBV10-3
J gene: TRBJ2-3
clone size: few
D gene: -
CDR3 protein: CAISKGDQSTDTQYF
CDR3 DNA: TGTGCCATCAGTAAAGGGGACCAAAGCACAGATACGCAGTATTTT

V gene: TRBV24-1
J gene: TRBJ2-1
clone size: -
D gene: -
CDR3 protein: CATSDGGGGPYNEQFF
CDR3 DNA: TGTGCCACCAGTGATGGAGGCGGGGGCCCTTACAATGAGCAGTTCTTC

V gene: TRBV24-1
J gene: TRBJ2-2
clone size: few
D gene: TRBD1
CDR3 protein: CATSGQGDTGELFF
CDR3 DNA: TGTGCCACCAGCGGACAGGGGGACACCGGGGAGCTGTTTTTT

V gene: TRBV27
J gene: TRBJ1-5
clone size: many
D gene: TRBD1
CDR3 protein: CASSPTGQSNQPQHF
CDR3 DNA: TGTGCCAGCAGTCCTACGGGACAGTCCAATCAGCCCCAGCATTTT

V gene: TRBV10-2
J gene: TRBJ2-1
clone size: many
D gene: TRBD1
CDR3 protein: CASRGTGVRNEQFF
CDR3 DNA: TGCGCCAGCAGGGGGACAGGGGTAAGGAATGAGCAGTTCTTC

V gene: TRBV6-2/TRBV6-3
J gene: TRBJ2-1
clone size: -
D gene: TRBD2
CDR3 protein: CASSSWTSGDNEQFF
CDR3 DNA: TGTGCCAGCAGTTCCTGGACTAGCGGGGACAATGAGCAGTTCTTC

V gene: TRBV18
J gene: TRBJ2-7
clone size: -
D gene: -
CDR3 protein: CASSDLGNSYEQYF
CDR3 DNA: TGTGCCAGCTCAGACTTAGGGAACTCCTACGAGCAGTACTTC

V gene: TRBV6-1
J gene: TRBJ1-1
clone size: many
D gene: TRBD1
CDR3 protein: CASSRTGIDTEAFF
CDR3 DNA: TGTGCCAGCAGTAGGACAGGGATTGATACTGAAGCTTTCTTT

V gene: TRBV5-1
J gene: TRBJ2-7
clone size: many
D gene: TRBD1
CDR3 protein: CASSLSWDRLYEQYF
CDR3 DNA: TGCGCCAGCAGCTTGAGCTGGGACAGGCTCTACGAGCAGTACTTC

V gene: TRBV29-1
J gene: TRBJ1-1
clone size: many
D gene: -
CDR3 protein: CSVGKDRDTEAFF
CDR3 DNA: TGCAGCGTTGGGAAGGACCGAGACACTGAAGCTTTCTTT

V gene: TRBV30
J gene: TRBJ1-1
clone size: few
D gene: -
CDR3 protein: CAWSARNTEAFF
CDR3 DNA: TGTGCCTGGAGTGCCCGGAACACTGAAGCTTTCTTT

V gene: TRBV2
J gene: TRBJ2-7
clone size: few
D gene: TRBD1
CDR3 protein: CASTDGQGSYEQYF
CDR3 DNA: TGTGCCAGCACAGACGGACAGGGAAGCTACGAGCAGTACTTC

V gene: TRBV18
J gene: TRBJ1-1
clone size: few
D gene: TRBD1
CDR3 protein: CASSPKGQQMNTEAFF
CDR3 DNA: TGTGCCAGCTCACCAAAGGGACAGCAGATGAACACTGAAGCTTTCTTT

V gene: TRBV20-1
J gene: TRBJ2-1
clone size: -
D gene: -
CDR3 protein: CSARDSGLGTFGHEQFF
CDR3 DNA: TGCAGTGCTAGAGATAGTGGGCTAGGGACTTTCGGTCATGAGCAGTTCTTC

V gene: TRBV11-2
J gene: TRBJ2-3
clone size: few
D gene: TRBD2
CDR3 protein: CASSLMGLVGLKGDTDTQYF
CDR3 DNA: TGTGCCAGCAGCTTAATGGGACTAGTCGGCTTAAAAGGGGACACAGATACGCAGTATTTT

V gene: TRBV13
J gene: TRBJ1-1
clone size: many
D gene: TRBD1
CDR3 protein: CASSRDRGNTEAFF
CDR3 DNA: TGTGCCAGCAGCCGGGACAGGGGGAACACTGAAGCTTTCTTT

V gene: TRBV3-1
J gene: TRBJ2-3
clone size: -
D gene: TRBD2
CDR3 protein: CASSQDLASGMTDTQYF
CDR3 DNA: TGTGCCAGCAGCCAAGATCTTGCTAGCGGGATGACAGATACGCAGTATTTT